This T cell receptor (beta chain) was sequenced during a study of cytomegalovirus exposure and HLA in healthy donors. The PCR was carried out with 60 Vbeta primers and 13 Jbeta primers. The table came from immunoSEQ multiplex PCR; TCRdb's copy has only in-frame clones and leaves some out. The table shows 80,000 or so clones, with roughly 72% occurring only once. The origin of this receptor is a man aged 30 to 45 in good health and CMV-seropositive. The sequencing sample was made of PBMCs.

The CDR3 loop reads CASSLASGTGLTDTQYF. The CDR3 DNA reads as TGCGCCAGCAGCTTGGCCTCCGGGACAGGGCTCACAGATACGCAGTATTTT. The V and J genes are TRBV5-1 and TRBJ2-3, with 9 bases aligning to TRBD1. The V gene end was trimmed by 0 bases and the J gene end by 2 bases; junction bases not matched to a gene: 7. CDR1 is SGHRS, CDR2 YFSETQ, per germline. The CDR3 contains 17 residues.